The rows below give T cell receptor beta chains drawn from one sample of a study of cytomegalovirus exposure and HLA in healthy donors. The protocol was immunoSEQ multiplex PCR, while the TCRdb copy is restricted to in-frame clones and leaves out a portion. The data show about 140,000 clones, about 75% seen once. Sequencing was carried out using PBMCs. The receptors derive from a man aged 25 to 40 in good health and CMV-seronegative. Both conserved end residues are part of each CDR3. The size field is filled for only some rows; it gives once, few, many or a size class.

CASSLEGSPLHF,TRBV18,.
CASSHRDRDGYTF,TRBV28,.
CASSQDRGTIRYNEQFF,TRBV4-1,.
CARSPQGLCGYTF,TRBV5-3,once
CATRGREKGNQPQHF,TRBV19,.
CATRGLLYEQYF,TRBV2,once
CASSPPGSFQETQYF,TRBV7-6,.
CASSQDSNYYEQYF,TRBV14,few
CASSYSDTQYF,TRBV28,.
CASSWDRNNSPLHF,TRBV6-1,few
CASRGQGAEAFF,TRBV6-5,.
CASSFGLAGGEQFF,TRBV5-1,.
CASSETGRANEKLFF,TRBV9,.
CASSSGGGEKLFF,TRBV7-2,few
CASSFRGGESYDYGYTF,TRBV28,few
CASSTPTYEQYF,TRBV10-1,.
CASSVGGGQHSQYF,TRBV2,.
CAGRGPDNSPLHF,TRBV6-1,.
CASSLRREDNEQFF,TRBV27,.
CSARVTPEQYF,TRBV20-1,.
CASIGLAGGNEQFF,TRBV6-5,once
CASSLLDTDTQYF,TRBV5-1,.
CASSPQHNTEAFF,TRBV6-5,.
CASSLTAAGQGSYGYTF,TRBV7-8,once
CASSLVGLGVSGNTIYF,TRBV28,.
CASSYGLAGGNEQFF,TRBV6-5,.
CASTPGGVEGYGYTF,TRBV28,.
CASSQVGAEGTDTQYF,TRBV4-2,.
CASGRYSYNEQFF,TRBV28,.
CAWRGGPMLSGANVLTF,TRBV30,.
CASSGSGANGLTF,TRBV5-4,.
CASSFEGTGGIINGYTF,TRBV28,.
CAWSVGQKVEAFF,TRBV30,.